The rows below give T cell receptor beta chains drawn from one sample of a study of T cells in Graves' hyperthyroidism and ophthalmopathy. One entry per CDR3 protein results from TCRdb running MiXCR on the multiplex PCR reads. The sample holds roughly 200,000 distinct CDR3 sequences, around 16% seen once. The sample taken for sequencing was blood. The receptors were sampled from a man aged 35 to 55 with Graves' hyperthyroidism. CDR3s include the opening cysteine and the closing phenylalanine or tryptophan.

j_call	v_call	cdr3_aa
TRBJ2-1	TRBV11-3	CASSPGSGNSYNEQFF
TRBJ2-7	TRBV7-9	CASSQTGTGNYEQYF
TRBJ2-7	TRBV28	CASSLDRPYEQYF
TRBJ2-5	TRBV7-2	CASSPGQGREETQYF
TRBJ2-2	TRBV5-1	CASRLDRGHTGELFF
TRBJ2-3	TRBV29-1	CSVEKDRGLTDTQYF
TRBJ2-4	TRBV24-1	CATSDINQGGKNIQYF
TRBJ1-6	TRBV5-1	CASSLVGQGASPLHF
TRBJ2-5	TRBV7-2	CASSTDRGVRETQYF
TRBJ2-5	TRBV7-2	CASSNGPFGTQYF
TRBJ2-5	TRBV6-2/TRBV6-3	CASRTMTSGAGETQYF
TRBJ2-7	TRBV2	CASTHGTSRSSYEQYF
TRBJ2-7	TRBV20-1	CSARDTRDHEQYF
TRBJ2-1	TRBV24-1	CATSEGGLQDNEQFF